Described below is a single TCR beta chain sequence and its context. No antigen is known for it. The primer mix had 60 Vbeta and 13 Jbeta primers. Produced via immunoSEQ multiplex PCR; TCRdb's table is partial and in-frame only. This sample has tens of thousands of clones, with less than 75% found just once. This sample was included in a study of cytomegalovirus exposure and HLA in healthy donors. Regarding the study as a whole: Later analysis identified a missense DCLRE1C variant that was linked to TCR beta V- and J-gene trimming.

V shed 0 bases and J 4 bases; nucleotides not matched to a gene: 5. Looked up from germline, CDR1 is LNHDA and CDR2 is SQIVND (reference sequence). The CDR3 spans 15 residues. This TCR derives from a man between 25 and 39 years old in good health and CMV-seronegative. The source material was PBMCs. This chain connects TRBV19 to TRBJ2-5; 7 bases are shared with TRBD2. CDR3 DNA: TGTGCCAGTAGTATAGAAGGGAGGGCCTCAGAGACCCAGTACTTC. It yields the protein CASSIEGRASETQYF. The variable domain in full, with the rest retrieved from reference TRBV19 and TRBJ2-5, is DGGITQSPKYLFRKEGQNVTLSCEQNLNHDAMYWYRQDPGQGLRLIYYSQIVNDFQKGDIAEGYSVSREKKESFPLTVTSAQKNPTAFYLCASSIEGRASETQYFGPGTRLLVL.